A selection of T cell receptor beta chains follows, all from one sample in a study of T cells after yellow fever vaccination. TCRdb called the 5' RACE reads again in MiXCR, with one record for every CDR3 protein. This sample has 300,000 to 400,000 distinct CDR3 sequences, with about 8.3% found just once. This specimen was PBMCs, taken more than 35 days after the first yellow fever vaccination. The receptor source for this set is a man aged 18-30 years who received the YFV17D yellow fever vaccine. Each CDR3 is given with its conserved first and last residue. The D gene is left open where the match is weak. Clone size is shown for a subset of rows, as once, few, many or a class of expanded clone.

CASSITGGADTEAFF | TGTGCCAGTAGTATTACAGGGGGCGCAGACACTGAAGCTTTCTTT | . | TRBJ1-1 | TRBV19 | TRBD1
CASSDLAPLQGTNQPQHF | TGTGCCAGCAGTGACTTGGCACCATTACAGGGGACCAATCAGCCCCAGCATTTT | few | TRBJ1-5 | TRBV2 | TRBD1
CASSESSGVGYEQFF | TGCGCCAGCAGTGAGTCGTCGGGGGTGGGGTATGAGCAGTTCTTC | many | TRBJ2-1 | TRBV10-2 | .
CASSFGQGARNEQFF | TGCGCCAGCAGCTTTGGGCAGGGGGCGCGGAATGAGCAGTTCTTC | . | TRBJ2-1 | TRBV5-1 | TRBD1
CASSASELHWNEQFF | TGTGCCAGCAGCGCTTCCGAGCTCCACTGGAATGAGCAGTTCTTC | . | TRBJ2-1 | TRBV3-1 | .
CASSTGPKNIQYF | TGTGCCAGCAGTACCGGACCCAAAAACATTCAGTACTTC | few | TRBJ2-4 | TRBV12-3/TRBV12-4 | .
CASSLTTSGNTIYF | TGTGCCAGCAGCTTAACAACCTCTGGAAACACCATATATTTT | few | TRBJ1-3 | TRBV7-9 | .
CATSGQGQNQPQHF | TGTGCCACCAGTGGGCAGGGCCAAAATCAGCCCCAGCATTTT | many | TRBJ1-5 | TRBV24-1 | .
CSVRGTSGGTSNEQYF | TGCAGCGTTCGAGGGACTAGCGGGGGGACATCCAACGAGCAGTACTTC | . | TRBJ2-7 | TRBV29-1 | TRBD2
CASSLGQGMYEQYF | TGTGCCAGCAGTTTAGGGCAGGGGATGTACGAGCAGTACTTC | few | TRBJ2-7 | TRBV12-3/TRBV12-4 | .
CASRLGTGNTIYF | TGCGCCAGCAGATTGGGTACAGGAAACACCATATATTTT | few | TRBJ1-3 | TRBV5-1 | .
CASSPPIGSPYEQYF | TGTGCCAGCTCACCACCAATCGGATCCCCCTACGAGCAGTACTTC | few | TRBJ2-7 | TRBV18 | .
CASSQWDRAGLNTQYF | TGTGCCAGCAGCCAGTGGGACAGGGCAGGCTTAAATACGCAGTATTTT | few | TRBJ2-3 | TRBV4-2 | TRBD1
CASSTLAGGRADTQYF | TGTGCCAGCAGCACCCTAGCGGGGGGGCGGGCAGATACGCAGTATTTT | . | TRBJ2-3 | TRBV13 | TRBD2
CSVASSSYNEQFF | TGCAGCGTGGCCTCCAGCTCCTACAATGAGCAGTTCTTC | few | TRBJ2-1 | TRBV29-1 | .
CASSLSLSRVLTDTQYF | TGTGCCAGCAGCTTATCCCTGAGTAGAGTCCTCACAGATACGCAGTATTTT | . | TRBJ2-3 | TRBV7-9 | .
CAISDWDAPSYNSPLHF | TGTGCCATCAGTGATTGGGACGCACCCTCCTATAATTCACCCCTCCACTTT | few | TRBJ1-6 | TRBV10-3 | .